This T cell receptor beta chain was captured by sequencing in a study of cytomegalovirus exposure and HLA in healthy donors. Across the study: Genotyping showed about 80% of 350 to 400 donors falling in the Caucasian-associated ancestry cluster.

Primers included in the PCR were 60 Vbeta and 13 Jbeta primers. The protocol was immunoSEQ multiplex PCR, while the TCRdb copy is restricted to in-frame clones and leaves out a portion. The table records about 160,000 clones, roughly 87% of them present only once. About this clone itself: No antigen is known for it.

Regarding the study as a whole: Sequencing likely produced, as an artifact, a cluster of highly shared sequence variants. By a later analysis, the bulk of CMV-associated TCR beta chains appeared HLA-restricted. TCR beta sequences reportedly predicted most subjects' HLA-A and HLA-B alleles accurately.

V gave up 4 bases and J gave up 8 bases; unmatched junction bases: 9. The CDR3 has 15 residues. Germline CDR1 and CDR2: MGHRA and YSYEKL. Sequencing was done on a sample of PBMCs. The clonotype was recovered from a girl aged 10 to 17 in good health and CMV-seropositive. The chain combines TRBV4-1 with TRBJ2-2, with 8 bases identical to TRBD2. CDR3 DNA sequence: TGCGCCAGCAGCCTAAGGGCCGGGACTAGTGGGGAGCTGTTTTTT. It encodes CASSLRAGTSGELFF.